These T cell receptor beta chains were read from a single sample in a study of T-cell reconstitution after alpha-beta-depleted transplantation in children. TCRdb passed the PCR reads through MiXCR, listing each CDR3 protein once. The sample yields fewer than 550,000 distinct CDR3 sequences, roughly 11% seen once. This specimen consisted of PBMCs, mostly from graft donor cells, obtained 180 days after TCRalphabeta/CD19-depleted stem cell transplant. These receptors all come from a female patient aged 2-9 years who had a stem cell transplant for aplastic anemia, so the T cells may come from the graft donor. Both conserved end residues are trimmed from each CDR3. The order of the fields is J gene, V gene, CDR3 protein.

J: TRBJ1-4
V: TRBV7-8
CDR3: ASSLGARGPLNEKLF

J: TRBJ2-5
V: TRBV12-3/TRBV12-4
CDR3: ASSALGTGETQY

J: TRBJ2-5
V: TRBV4-1
CDR3: ASSQGDNGGETQY

J: TRBJ1-2
V: TRBV27
CDR3: ASSRDTPPDGYT

J: TRBJ2-1
V: TRBV27
CDR3: ASTFRTGSSYNEQF

J: TRBJ2-5
V: TRBV29-1
CDR3: SVPDREVETQY

J: TRBJ1-2
V: TRBV29-1
CDR3: SVGGRDYGYT

J: TRBJ1-5
V: TRBV6-2/TRBV6-3
CDR3: ASREDSGGQPQH

J: TRBJ2-5
V: TRBV7-2
CDR3: ASSLSRTLQETQY

J: TRBJ2-7
V: TRBV29-1
CDR3: SVYSLGDGTYEQY

J: TRBJ2-3
V: TRBV3-1
CDR3: ASSLRDSNQDTQY

J: TRBJ1-2
V: TRBV7-9
CDR3: ASGAALGYT

J: TRBJ2-5
V: TRBV7-2
CDR3: ASSPTRGNGYQETQY

J: TRBJ2-7
V: TRBV7-2
CDR3: ASSLRADEQY

J: TRBJ1-4
V: TRBV5-6
CDR3: ASSTNGQGGEKLF

J: TRBJ2-2
V: TRBV12-3/TRBV12-4
CDR3: ASSPQAGELF

J: TRBJ2-5
V: TRBV7-2
CDR3: ASSLQWRETQY

J: TRBJ1-3
V: TRBV11-2
CDR3: ASSLVPGQGVSGNTIY

J: TRBJ2-1
V: TRBV7-9
CDR3: ASSYRDSHNEQF

J: TRBJ2-2
V: TRBV6-5
CDR3: ASSYRGAGANTGELF

J: TRBJ2-2
V: TRBV7-6
CDR3: ASSLEAYTGELF

J: TRBJ2-7
V: TRBV7-2
CDR3: ASSSGLASSYEQY

J: TRBJ1-3
V: TRBV28
CDR3: ASRPGRSFGNTIY

J: TRBJ2-7
V: TRBV29-1
CDR3: SVEWIGTGGYEQY

J: TRBJ2-1
V: TRBV28
CDR3: ASSPGASTRDEQF

J: TRBJ2-2
V: TRBV11-2
CDR3: ASSPRTGITGELF

J: TRBJ1-2
V: TRBV2
CDR3: ASSRQGSNYGYT

J: TRBJ2-1
V: TRBV14
CDR3: ASSLDC

J: TRBJ2-5
V: TRBV7-8
CDR3: ASSSLANQETQY

J: TRBJ1-2
V: TRBV7-2
CDR3: ASSLATTLYGYT

J: TRBJ2-7
V: TRBV12-3/TRBV12-4
CDR3: ASSPRGRFYEQY

J: TRBJ2-7
V: TRBV5-1
CDR3: ASSLSQVGNYEQY

J: TRBJ2-1
V: TRBV24-1
CDR3: ATSDSGGWVDEQF